One and the same sample provided the 12 T cell receptor beta chains below, sequenced in a study of blood T cell repertoires in COVID-19. Sequencing used immunoSEQ multiplex PCR; TCRdb keeps in-frame clones, though not all of them. The table includes about 30,000 clones, more than 75% detected once. Input material: peripheral blood. The source is a man in his sixties or seventies with acute or convalescent COVID-19.

This chain uses TRBV27 with TRBJ1-2; D possibly corresponds to TRBD1 (6 bases). The CDR3 has 14 residues. V was cut by 6 bases and J by 2 bases, with 13 bases left in between. Germline CDR1 and CDR2: MNHEY and SMNVEV (reference sequence). CDR3 loop: CASRSTGGNYGYTF. In DNA, the CDR3 is TGTGCCAGCAGGAGCACGGGGGGCAACTATGGCTACACCTTC.

The CDR3: CASSKDKLDYTF. CDR3 bases: TGTGCCAGCAGCAAAGACAAGCTAGACTACACCTTC. The gene calls are TRBV21-1 and TRBJ1-2. TRBV21-1 is a recognized pseudogene. This CDR3 comprises 12 residues.

The chain has TRBV21-1 and TRBJ1-3; the table assigns TRBD1, which was not confirmed against the DNA. TRBV21-1 is classified as a pseudogene. CDR3 length equals 14 residues. The CDR3 DNA reads TGTGCCCCCGGGGACAGGGTTACCGGAAACACCATATATTTT. This encodes CAPGDRVTGNTIYF.

The rearrangement uses TRBV5-4 and TRBJ1-4; 7 positions match TRBD1. J lost 4 bases, V lost 3 bases, and 6 bases had no gene match. There are 15 residues in the CDR3. Germline CDR1 reads SGHNT; CDR2 reads YYREEE (reference sequence). CDR3 sequence (DNA): TGTGCCAGCAGCTCGAACAGGGGCGGTAATGAAAAACTGTTTTTT. Translation gives CASSSNRGGNEKLFF. Supplemented by reference TRBV5-4 and TRBJ1-4, the full variable domain reads ETGVTQSPTHLIKTRGQQVTLRCSSQSGHNTVSWYQQALGQGPQFIFQYYREEENGRGNFPPRFSGLQFPNYSSELNVNALELDDSALYLCASSSNRGGNEKLFFGSGTQLSVL.

This rearrangement joins TRBV25-1 to TRBJ1-2; perhaps TRBD1 as D (6 bases). Germline loops: CDR1 MGHDK, CDR2 SYGVNS. This CDR3 is 15 amino acids long. The V end was cut by 1 base, the J end by 7 bases, with 16 bases between. The CDR3 region is CASSEFTGSGSGYTF. The CDR3 bases are TGTGCCAGCAGTGAATTCACAGGGAGTGGGTCTGGCTACACCTTC.

This sequence joins TRBV5-8 and TRBJ2-3, with D perhaps matching TRBD2 (5 bases). Per germline, CDR1 SGHTS and CDR2 YDEGEE. Trimming took 4 bases from V and 4 from J, leaving 16 bases between them. The CDR3 has 15 residues. Here the CDR3 reads CASSLGLGVADTQYF. The CDR3 coding sequence is TGTGCCAGCAGCCTTGGACTGGGCGTCGCAGATACGCAGTATTTT.

The chain uses TRBV4-3 and TRBJ2-7; D gene ambiguous. This CDR3 is 13 amino acids long. Looked up from germline, CDR1 is LGHNA and CDR2 is YSLEER. V was pared by 0 bases and J by 8 bases, with 11 bases between. For the CDR3, the DNA is TGCGCCAGCAGCCAAGATTTACATACGAAGCAGTACTTC. Its protein product is CASSQDLHTKQYF.

This clone was recorded only once. The chain is built from TRBV21-1 and TRBJ1-6; TRBD1, the table's D call, lacks a check against the DNA. TRBV21-1 is a pseudogene. The CDR3 spans 15 residues. CDR3 loop: CASSKATAYNSPLHF. DNA of the CDR3: TGTGCCAGCAGCAAAGCGACAGCCTATAATTCACCCCTCCACTTT.

The chain is built from TRBV5-8 and TRBJ2-4, with D maybe TRBD2 (5 bases). CDR1 and CDR2 from the germline V gene are SGHTS and YDEGEE. This CDR3 has 15 residues. V dropped 2 bases and J dropped 11 bases, with 20 bases sitting between them. CDR3 nucleotides: TGTGCCAGCAGCTTCCCCCCGGGGAGTGGATTCGTTCAGTACTTC. Protein product: CASSFPPGSGFVQYF.

The chain employs TRBV7-9 and TRBJ1-3; a weak D match, TRBD1 (5 bases). V lost 5 bases and J 1 base, leaving 15 bases between the germline ends. Germline loops: CDR1 SEHNR, CDR2 FQNEAQ (reference sequence). This CDR3 spans 16 amino acids. CDR3 sequence reads: CASSATPGYSGNTIYF. The CDR3 DNA sequence: TGTGCCAGCAGCGCCACTCCAGGGTATTCTGGAAACACCATATATTTT.

The chain joins TRBV19 to TRBJ1-1, with 11 bases aligning to TRBD1. The CDR3 consists of 14 residues. J was trimmed by 4 bases and V by 7 bases; bases with no gene match: 5. Germline V lookup: CDR1 LNHDA, CDR2 SQIVND (reference sequence). CDR3 amino acids: CASKLGQGATEAFF. The CDR3 nucleotides are TGTGCCAGTAAGTTAGGACAGGGGGCCACTGAAGCTTTCTTT.

This clone was found once. V and J are TRBV27 and TRBJ2-5; 7 bases are a match to TRBD2. Trimming took 2 bases from V and 4 from J; bases not matched to a gene: 4. Germline lookup yields CDR1 MNHEY and CDR2 SMNVEV (reference sequence). The length of the CDR3 is 14 residues. CDR3 DNA sequence: TGTGCCAGCAGTTTAAGGATAGCGGGAGAGACCCAGTACTTC. It codes for CASSLRIAGETQYF.